This is a list of T cell receptor beta chains from one sample in a study of cytomegalovirus exposure and HLA in healthy donors. Only in-frame clones appear in the TCRdb table, and some are missing; sequencing was by immunoSEQ multiplex PCR. Of about 160,000 clones detected, 75% to 85% appear once; the ten largest clones hold around 4.5%. The material sequenced was PBMCs. The source is a man aged 25-45 years in good health and CMV-seronegative. CDR3s include the opening cysteine and the closing phenylalanine or tryptophan. The order of the fields is D gene, V gene, J gene, clone size, CDR3 protein, CDR3 DNA. A D gene is named only where the DNA matches it firmly. Expanded clones get a size class; other rows say once, few or many, or leave the size out.

TRBD1	TRBV5-1	TRBJ1-2	NA	CASSLDRGDYGYTF	TGCGCCAGCAGCTTGGACAGGGGGGACTATGGCTACACCTTC
TRBD1	TRBV18	TRBJ1-3	NA	CASSPATGTNTIYF	TGTGCCAGCTCACCTGCGACAGGGACAAACACCATATATTTT
NA	TRBV25-1	TRBJ1-3	NA	CASSRSSGNTIYF	TGTGCCAGCAGCAGAAGCTCTGGAAACACCATATATTTT
TRBD1	TRBV28	TRBJ1-3	NA	CASSPSRGPLGNTIYF	TGTGCCAGCAGTCCCTCAAGGGGGCCCTTAGGGAACACCATATATTTT
NA	TRBV19	TRBJ2-1	NA	CASGAEGRGEQFF	TGTGCCAGTGGAGCGGAGGGCCGGGGTGAGCAGTTCTTC
TRBD1	TRBV7-9	TRBJ1-3	few	CASSLGQGISGNTIYF	TGTGCCAGCAGCCTAGGACAGGGAATCTCTGGAAACACCATATATTTT
NA	TRBV7-2	TRBJ2-7	NA	CASSSENRDDEQYF	TGTGCCAGCAGTTCCGAGAACAGGGACGACGAGCAGTACTTC
NA	TRBV15	TRBJ1-4	NA	CATSRESPRRMNEKLFF	TGTGCCACCAGCAGAGAGTCTCCTAGACGGATGAATGAAAAACTGTTTTTT
TRBD2	TRBV15	TRBJ2-7	NA	CATSRGRDYYEQYF	TGTGCCACCAGCCGGGGTAGGGACTACTACGAGCAGTACTTC
NA	TRBV10-3	TRBJ1-2	NA	CAISDLRETHYGYTF	TGTGCCATCAGTGACTTGAGGGAGACCCACTATGGCTACACCTTC
NA	TRBV7-2	TRBJ1-3	NA	CASRTPGLQNTIYF	TGTGCCAGCCGAACCCCAGGTTTACAAAACACCATATATTTT
TRBD2	TRBV5-4	TRBJ2-7	once	CASSLPPSGGTNEQYF	TGTGCCAGCAGCTTGCCCCCCAGCGGGGGCACAAACGAGCAGTACTTC
NA	TRBV27	TRBJ2-7	NA	CASQSQSVVSYEQYF	TGTGCCAGCCAATCCCAGAGCGTTGTCTCCTACGAGCAGTACTTC
TRBD2	TRBV19	TRBJ2-1	NA	CAVIAGKYNEQFF	TGTGCCGTTATAGCGGGAAAATACAATGAGCAGTTCTTC
NA	TRBV4-1	TRBJ2-1	NA	CASSRRADSYNEQFF	TGCGCCAGCAGCCGGCGAGCGGACAGCTACAATGAGCAGTTCTTC
NA	TRBV28	TRBJ2-2	NA	CASMGGGTGELFF	TGTGCCAGCATGGGAGGGGGGACCGGGGAGCTGTTTTTT
NA	TRBV15	TRBJ2-1	NA	CATSTRAPGNEQFF	TGTGCCACCAGCACCAGGGCTCCTGGCAATGAGCAGTTCTTC